Below, 22 T cell receptor beta chains from the same sample are listed, as sequenced in a study of blood T cell repertoires in COVID-19. Clones were sequenced by immunoSEQ multiplex PCR, and TCRdb holds only the in-frame ones, with some missing. Of more than 100,000 clones listed, 86% are singletons. Specimen: peripheral blood. Source of these receptors: a man in his forties with acute or convalescent COVID-19.

The J gene is TRBJ2-7, the V gene TRBV6-1; possible D gene TRBD2, 5 bases. V was pared by 0 bases and J by 7 bases, with 7 bases between. Germline CDR1 and CDR2: MNHNS and SASEGT. This CDR3 comprises 12 residues. In DNA, the CDR3 is TGTGCCAGCAGTGAAGCGGAGGAAGAGCAGTACTTC. Protein sequence: CASSEAEEEQYF.

The chain employs TRBV19 and TRBJ1-2; D may be TRBD1 (6 bases). The CDR3 contains 14 residues. Germline CDR1 reads LNHDA; CDR2 reads SQIVND (reference sequence). V shed 3 bases and J shed 5 bases, with 13 bases lying between them. This CDR3 reads CASSIVGQQYGYTF. The CDR3 DNA follows: TGTGCCAGTAGTATCGTAGGACAGCAATATGGCTACACCTTC.

The chain is built from TRBV10-3 and TRBJ1-5, with TRBD1 identical over 9 bases. CDR1 is ENHRY and CDR2 is SYGVKD in the germline V gene. With V trimmed by 4 bases and J by 1 base, 5 bases remained unmatched. CDR3 length equals 16 residues. The chain's CDR3 is CAISGPGTGSNQPQHF. The CDR3 coding sequence is TGTGCCATCAGTGGCCCCGGGACAGGGAGCAATCAGCCCCAGCATTTT.

The chain employs TRBV7-9 and TRBJ1-1; D remains unclear. CDR3 length equals 13 residues. The ends were cut back, 5 bases at V and 0 bases at J, with 7 bases in the middle. Germline V lookup: CDR1 SEHNR, CDR2 FQNEAQ (reference sequence). The CDR3 coding sequence is TGTGCCAGCAGCCCAGAGGTGAACACTGAAGCTTTCTTT. Protein product: CASSPEVNTEAFF.

Only one count was recorded for this clone. This rearrangement joins TRBV6-1 to TRBJ1-3, with TRBD1 matching 9 bases. The V and J ends lost 7 bases and 9 bases, in that order; junction bases with no gene match: 10. Germline CDR1 reads MNHNS; CDR2 reads SASEGT. The CDR3 length is 14 residues. In nucleotides, the CDR3 is TGTGCCAGCAACCCACCGGGACAGGGAGGCACCATATATTTT. Amino acid sequence: CASNPPGQGGTIYF.

The chain couples TRBV18 to TRBJ2-4; 8 bases align to TRBD2. Germline assignment: CDR1 KGHSH and CDR2 LQKENI. V was pared by 6 bases and J by 7 bases, with 5 bases of the junction left unmatched. The length of the CDR3 is 13 residues. The CDR3 DNA is TGTGCCAGCTCCGTGGCGGGGGGCAACATTCAGTACTTC. As protein: CASSVAGGNIQYF.

The V gene is TRBV15, the J gene TRBJ1-2, with D unclear. Germline CDR1 and CDR2: LNHNV and YYDKDF (reference sequence). Trimming pared 0 bases from V and 0 bases from J, leaving 5 bases between. The CDR3 is 14 residues long. CDR3 sequence (DNA): TGTGCCACCAGCAGAGAATATGCTAACTATGGCTACACCTTC. Its protein is CATSREYANYGYTF.

This sequence joins TRBV19 and TRBJ2-3, with 9 bases matching TRBD2. Germline CDR1 LNHDA, CDR2 SQIVND (reference sequence). The CDR3 is 14 residues long. V shed 7 bases and J 4 bases; nucleotides not matched to a gene: 6. CDR3 loop: CASKGLATPDTQYF. In DNA form, the CDR3 reads TGTGCCAGTAAGGGACTAGCAACGCCAGATACGCAGTATTTT.

V and J are TRBV9 and TRBJ2-3; 7 nucleotides align to TRBD1. Trimming at V came to 4 bases and at J to 3 bases, leaving 8 bases not matched to a gene. CDR3 length: 15 amino acids. Germline CDR1 reads SGDLS; CDR2 reads YYNGEE. The CDR3 coding sequence is TGTGCCAGCAGCAAGGGACAGACCCAAACAGATACGCAGTATTTT. It encodes CASSKGQTQTDTQYF.

V gene TRBV7-6 combines with J gene TRBJ2-3; maybe TRBD1 (6 bases). Trimming took off 4 bases at V and 3 bases at J, with 23 bases between the two ends. The CDR3 loop spans 18 amino acids. Germline V CDR1 and CDR2: SGHVS, FNYEAQ. CDR3: CASSSQILQGLRTDTQYF. CDR3 DNA sequence: TGTGCCAGCAGCTCGCAGATATTACAGGGATTGAGGACAGATACGCAGTATTTT.

The chain carries TRBV30 and TRBJ1-6; D ambiguous. Trimming shortened V by 1 base and J by 6 bases, and 7 bases separated the two germline ends. The CDR3 is 13 amino acids. The germline V gene has CDR1 GTSNPN and CDR2 SVGIG (reference sequence). CDR3 amino acids: CAWSATVNSPLHF. In nucleotides, the CDR3 is TGTGCCTGGAGTGCTACGGTTAATTCACCCCTCCACTTT.

This rearrangement joins TRBV4-1 to TRBJ1-1; no definite D call. The V end was cut by 0 bases, the J end by 6 bases, with 20 bases between. The germline V gene has CDR1 MGHRA and CDR2 YSYEKL. The CDR3 runs 17 residues. The CDR3: CASSQDRPEGPMSEAFF. The CDR3 DNA reads TGCGCCAGCAGCCAAGATCGCCCGGAGGGTCCGATGTCTGAAGCTTTCTTT.

This chain joins TRBV11-1 and TRBJ2-1; tentative D call: TRBD2 (6 bases). The CDR3 totals 16 residues. Deletions cut 4 bases from V and 7 bases from J, with 20 bases between. Germline V gives CDR1 SGHAT, CDR2 FQDESV (reference sequence). CDR3 residues: CASSSKLATLRNEQFF. In nucleotides, the CDR3 is TGTGCCAGCAGCTCGAAGCTAGCGACCCTGAGGAATGAGCAGTTCTTC.

The chain recombines TRBV5-1 with TRBJ2-7; TRBD1 matches at 7 bases. The CDR3 sequence is 14 residues long. After removal of 4 bases from V and 5 bases from J, the junction contained 9 bases not matched to a gene. In germline, CDR1 is SGHRS, CDR2 YFSETQ. CDR3 nucleotide sequence: TGCGCCAGCAGCCATCGACAGGGTAGGGACGAGCAGTACTTC. This translates into CASSHRQGRDEQYF.

In this sample, this clone turned up once. The genes are TRBV6-5 and TRBJ2-2; 9 nucleotides match TRBD1. V lost 8 bases to trimming and J lost 6 bases; unmatched junction nucleotides: 4. CDR1 is MNHEY and CDR2 is SVGAGI in the germline V gene. The CDR3 extends over 13 amino acids. The CDR3 bases are TGTGCCAGCCAGACAGGGGGTGCCGGGGAGCTGTTTTTT. Translated: CASQTGGAGELFF.

V usage is TRBV18 and J usage is TRBJ2-7; D may be TRBD2 (5 bases). The germline V gene encodes CDR1 KGHSH and CDR2 LQKENI. V was clipped by 2 bases and J by 4 bases, with 15 bases between them. The length of the CDR3 is 15 residues. CDR3 region: CASSPEAGVRYEQYF. CDR3 nucleotides: TGTGCCAGCTCACCAGAGGCCGGGGTGAGGTACGAGCAGTACTTC.

This chain joins TRBV12-1 and TRBJ1-4; the table's D call of TRBD1 was not tested on the DNA. TRBV12-1 is a listed pseudogene. The CDR3 length is 15 residues. CDR3: CASSFETITNEKLFF. Written as DNA, the CDR3 is TGTGCCAGCAGCTTTGAGACAATAACTAATGAAAAACTGTTTTTT.

The chain uses TRBV5-1 and TRBJ2-1; 7 nucleotides match TRBD2. The ends lost 4 bases at V and 0 bases at J; junction bases unmatched: 7. The CDR3 is 16 amino acids. Germline V gives CDR1 SGHRS, CDR2 YFSETQ. CDR3 protein: CASSPTSLSSYNEQFF. The CDR3 DNA reads as TGCGCCAGCAGCCCGACTAGCCTCAGCTCCTACAATGAGCAGTTCTTC.

The chain has TRBV7-9 and TRBJ1-1; maybe TRBD1 (6 bases). V gave up 4 bases and J gave up 7 bases, with 19 bases separating them. This CDR3 has 15 amino acids. Germline V gene data show CDR1 as SEHNR and CDR2 as FQNEAQ (reference sequence). The CDR3 DNA reads as TGTGCCAGCAGCTCAAACAGGGATCCGCTCTATGAAGCTTTCTTT. This translates into CASSSNRDPLYEAFF.

Here the CDR3 reads CASSYSIQDREEKLFF. The CDR3 coding sequence is TGTGCCAGCAGTTACTCGATACAGGACAGGGAGGAAAAACTGTTTTTT. The rearrangement links TRBV6-2 or TRBV6-3 to TRBJ1-4; 8 bases fit TRBD1. The CDR3 totals 16 residues. J gave up 8 bases and V 0 bases, and 8 bases lay outside the gene matches. Germline CDR1 MNHEY, CDR2 SVGEGT.

The sample holds one count of this clone. The chain has TRBV5-1 and TRBJ1-3; D possibly corresponds to TRBD1 (6 bases). CDR3 size: 15 residues. The V gene lost 4 bases and the J gene lost 1 base, with 12 bases spanning the gap. Germline V gene data show CDR1 as SGHRS and CDR2 as YFSETQ. The CDR3: CASSREQGSGNTIYF. The CDR3 DNA sequence: TGCGCCAGCAGCCGAGAACAGGGATCTGGAAACACCATATATTTT.

The rearrangement links TRBV9 to TRBJ2-2; a weak D match, TRBD2 (6 bases). This CDR3 comprises 16 residues. Looked up from germline, CDR1 is SGDLS and CDR2 is YYNGEE. V was clipped by 4 bases and J by 0 bases, with 13 bases between them. The CDR3 here is CASSSGSGANTGELFF. Written as DNA, the CDR3 is TGTGCCAGCAGCTCCGGTAGCGGAGCGAACACCGGGGAGCTGTTTTTT.